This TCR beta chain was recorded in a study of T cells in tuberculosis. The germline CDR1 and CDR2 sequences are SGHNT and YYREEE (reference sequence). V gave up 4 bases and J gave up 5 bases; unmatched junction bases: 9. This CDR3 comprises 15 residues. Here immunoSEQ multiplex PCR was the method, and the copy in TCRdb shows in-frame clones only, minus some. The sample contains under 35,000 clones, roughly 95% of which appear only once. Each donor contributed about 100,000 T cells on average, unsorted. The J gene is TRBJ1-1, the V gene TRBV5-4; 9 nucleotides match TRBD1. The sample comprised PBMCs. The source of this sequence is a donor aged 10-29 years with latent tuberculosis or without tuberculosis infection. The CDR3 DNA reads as TGTGCCAGCAGCCGCCGGGACAGGGCGAGGACTGAAGCTTTCTTT. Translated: CASSRRDRARTEAFF. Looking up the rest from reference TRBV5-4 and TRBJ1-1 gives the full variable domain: ETGVTQSPTHLIKTRGQQVTLRCSSQSGHNTVSWYQQALGQGPQFIFQYYREEENGRGNFPPRFSGLQFPNYSSELNVNALELDDSALYLCASSRRDRARTEAFFGQGTRLTVV.